This entry describes one T cell receptor beta chain. Its antigen is as yet unknown. The data stem from a study of monozygotic twins with inflammatory bowel disease. Reanalyzing the 5' RACE reads, TCRdb keeps one entry per CDR3 protein, without DNA. Here the sample table reports around 450,000 distinct CDR3 sequences. The germline V gene encodes CDR1 DFQATT and CDR2 SNEGSKA (reference sequence). There are 17 residues in the CDR3. Study-level results: Healthy co-twins showed greater TCRbeta diversity (inverse Simpson) than IBD patients.

This chain connects TRBV20-1 to TRBJ2-7; TCRdb's D gene call, TRBD1, goes unchecked for lack of DNA. The material sequenced was blood. The sequence was obtained from a human donor with ulcerative colitis or Crohn's disease, or a healthy co-twin of an affected twin (not recorded which). The CDR3 spells CSAEGQWGQQSSYEQYF.